This T cell receptor (beta chain) was profiled in a study of blood T cell repertoires in COVID-19 (TCRdb year 2020). About the study as a whole: Samples covering the acute and convalescent phases of COVID-19 were provided by collaborators in the United States, Italy and Spain. The prospective study material was composed of cDNA or gDNA derived from T cells, B-cell-depleted T cells, or PBMCs. The dataset comprised deeply sampled blood TCRbeta repertoires from subjects exposed to, actively infected with, or recovered from COVID-19. The repertoires were released in a freely available public database meant as a resource for research on the immune response to SARS-CoV-2. The samples were drawn from the first 160 participants of the ongoing ImmuneRACE study and from 950 to 1,500 subjects provided by 6 global collaborators. A de-identified subject ID, COVID-19 status, age in years and sex were almost always included in the sample metadata. Where HLA class I and class II types were available, the types were taken from metadata supplied by the sample provider, not from assay-based typing.

Beyond this particular receptor, the publication reports: How much clinical and demographic metadata was included differed by source and by participant, and the metadata was provided uncurated.

The immunoSEQ Assay, a bias-controlled multiplex PCR, was used to amplify TCRbeta CDR3 regions from genomic DNA. The original pipeline was this. Within the assay, amplification of reference gene primers was used to estimate how many nucleated cells each sample contained. To quantify the absolute abundance of each unique TCRbeta CDR3 rearrangement, sequence reads were collapsed and filtered. For each sample, productive Simpson clonality was calculated as the square root of Simpson's diversity index over productive rearrangements. TCRdb retrieved this table from immuneACCESS and kept in-frame rearrangements only. Not all clones are present; in checked studies, unresolved V genes account for under half, and no reason is known for the remainder. From that table come the V and J calls and clone size; the DNA was used to work out D and trimming. In this sample the table shows roughly 29,000 clones, about three quarters of which occur a single time. The ten most abundant clones make up 20% to 25% of the sample.

Each collaborating institution followed its own protocols to collect whole blood in K2EDTA tubes. For TCRbeta analysis, collaborator samples were shipped as frozen whole blood, as isolated PBMCs, or as DNA extracted from either sample type. Trimming costs V 0 bases and J 8 bases, and their ends lie 13 bases apart. Spanning cysteine to phenylalanine, the CDR3 consists of 14 amino acids. Only the CDR3 portion is preserved as DNA: 42 bases, with reading frame beginning at the first base. The germline V gene (reference sequence) gives CDR1 as LGHDT and CDR2 as YNNKEL. This clone appeared a few times. It has no known antigen specificity. Qualities for individual bases were not recorded, and no much larger clone is one base off.

The source of this sequence is a boy younger than 10 with active or convalescent COVID-19. The sequence links TRBV3-1 (or the pseudogene TRBV3-2) to TRBJ1-2; the D gene remains uncertain. Sequenced input: peripheral blood. The CDR3 is CASSQDWRLYGYTF. The DNA sequence is TGTGCCAGCAGCCAAGATTGGCGGCTCTACGGCTACACCTTC.